This T cell receptor (beta chain) stems from a study of CD8+ T cells in alopecia areata. Study-wide results and limits: Normal scalp had lower clonality than lesional scalp, with alopecia totalis/universalis lesions showing this most strongly. Uncertainty about whether baseline CD8+ expansion is linked to response remains, with one nonresponder.

The CDR3 loop spans 13 amino acids. The germline V gene has CDR1 SGDLS and CDR2 YYNGEE. V lost 2 bases and J 1 base, leaving 6 bases between the germline ends. Treatment here: oral pan-JAK inhibitor, 5-10 mg twice daily. Concerning this clone: Its antigen is undetermined. Additional DNA sequences in this sample encode the identical CDR3.

Reverse transcribed after extraction, RNA yielded cDNA as the sequencing template. Produced via immunoSEQ multiplex PCR; TCRdb's table is partial and in-frame only. This sample yields under 250,000 clones, of which around 65% are seen a single time; roughly 1.2% belongs to the top ten. The sequence was collected from a human donor with alopecia areata. This chain links TRBV9 with TRBJ1-1; TRBD1 is a possible D gene (6 bases). The sequencing used CD4+ T cells sorted from blood, collected at approximately week 42, from a patient treated with tofacitinib. The CDR3 coding sequence is TGTGCCAGCAGCGTGACAGGGAACACTGAAGCTTTCTTT. This codes for CASSVTGNTEAFF.